This is a list of T cell receptor beta chains from one sample in a study of post-analysis software for immune sequencing data. TCRdb independently ran MiXCR on the PCR reads; one entry per CDR3 protein. The profile shows approximately 570,000 distinct CDR3 sequences, around 40% of them singletons. Input material: blood. The source of these receptors is a girl between 10 and 17 years old with multiple sclerosis. The CDR3 runs from the conserved cysteine through the conserved F or W. Each record gives: clone size, D gene, V gene, J gene, CDR3 protein, CDR3 DNA. A D gene is named only where the DNA matches it firmly. Size values are once, few and many counts, or a class for expanded clones, and some rows have none.

NA	TRBD1	TRBV5-1	TRBJ2-7	CASGTGSTYEQYF	TGCGCCAGCGGGACAGGGTCGACCTACGAGCAGTACTTC
NA	NA	TRBV9	TRBJ1-2	CASSAGEANYGYTF	TGTGCCAGCAGCGCCGGAGAAGCTAACTATGGCTACACCTTC
NA	NA	TRBV5-1	TRBJ2-7	CASKDSSYEQYF	TGCGCCAGCAAAGACAGCTCCTACGAGCAGTACTTC
NA	TRBD1	TRBV20-1	TRBJ1-2	CSARTADRAIYGYTF	TGCAGTGCTCGGACAGCGGACAGGGCTATCTATGGCTACACCTTC
NA	NA	TRBV5-1	TRBJ2-6	CASSLASRPVSGANVLTF	TGCGCCAGCAGCTTGGCGAGCAGGCCAGTCTCTGGGGCCAACGTCCTGACTTTC
NA	TRBD1	TRBV15	TRBJ1-1	CATSSTLQGESTEAFF	TGTGCCACCAGCTCCACCCTACAGGGGGAGAGCACTGAAGCTTTCTTT
NA	TRBD1	TRBV5-1	TRBJ2-3	CASSLAGSQQGIVDTQYF	TGCGCCAGCAGCTTGGCCGGTTCTCAACAGGGGATCGTAGATACGCAGTATTTT
NA	NA	TRBV12-3/TRBV12-4	TRBJ2-1	CASRPIGAGQNNEQFF	TGTGCCAGCAGGCCTATCGGAGCCGGGCAAAATAATGAGCAGTTCTTC
few	TRBD2	TRBV6-5	TRBJ2-7	CATYSSGLVHEQYF	TGTGCCACCTACTCTAGCGGCCTAGTCCACGAGCAGTACTTC
NA	TRBD1	TRBV12-3/TRBV12-4	TRBJ1-1	CASSPGLTGTSEAFF	TGTGCCAGCAGTCCCGGCTTGACAGGGACGAGCGAAGCTTTCTTT
few	TRBD1	TRBV12-3/TRBV12-4	TRBJ2-3	CASSPTSTGATQYF	TGTGCCAGCAGCCCTACCTCTACAGGGGCTACGCAGTATTTT
NA	NA	TRBV12-3/TRBV12-4	TRBJ2-3	CASSLASPGAGRRGGTDAQYF	TGTGCCAGCAGTTTAGCCTCTCCTGGCGCGGGACGTAGGGGGGGCACAGATGCGCAGTATTTT
few	NA	TRBV10-3	TRBJ2-1	CAISPVGYNEQFF	TGTGCCATCAGCCCCGTCGGGTACAATGAGCAGTTCTTC
NA	NA	TRBV7-2	TRBJ2-7	CASRPSGAYEQYF	TGTGCCAGCAGGCCCTCTGGCGCCTACGAGCAGTACTTC
NA	TRBD2	TRBV12-3/TRBV12-4	TRBJ2-1	CASSSYPRTSGENNEQFF	TGTGCCAGCAGTTCCTACCCTCGGACTAGCGGAGAAAACAATGAGCAGTTCTTC
NA	TRBD2	TRBV24-1	TRBJ2-3	CATSDLGREGIDTQYF	TGTGCCACCAGTGATTTGGGACGGGAGGGGATAGATACGCAGTATTTT
few	NA	TRBV12-3/TRBV12-4	TRBJ1-5	CASSRLGGNQPQHF	TGTGCCAGCAGTCGATTGGGGGGCAATCAGCCCCAGCATTTT